A single sample is the source of the 30 T cell receptor beta chains below, sequenced in a study of shared clonotypes between healthy human individuals. The table came from immunoSEQ multiplex PCR; TCRdb's copy has only in-frame clones and leaves some out. The sample holds about 2.5 million clones, around 93% seen once. Sequenced material: naive CD4+ T cells from PBMCs. The subset is: CD45RA+ positively selected. Every receptor here comes from a man younger than 35 in good health. Some clones in this sample may be carry-over from other donors' samples.

This chain links TRBV28 with TRBJ1-5, with D hard to call. V lost 7 bases and J 6 bases, leaving 19 bases between the germline ends. CDR3 length: 15 amino acids. Germline CDR1 and CDR2: MDHEN and SYDVKM. CDR3 DNA: TGTGCCAGCACCGAACCAAACTTCTCAAGTCAGCCCCAGCATTTT. It encodes CASTEPNFSSQPQHF.

The chain links TRBV28 to TRBJ1-5, with D unclear. The CDR3 consists of 12 residues. The V gene's germline CDR1 is MDHEN and CDR2 SYDVKM. The V gene lost 7 bases and the J gene lost 3 bases, with 7 bases spanning the gap. The CDR3 spells CASNPTNQPQHF. DNA of the CDR3: TGTGCCAGCAACCCGACCAATCAGCCCCAGCATTTT. Combining the CDR3 with reference TRBV28 and TRBJ1-5 gives the whole variable domain DVKVTQSSRYLVKRTGEKVFLECVQDMDHENMFWYRQDPGLGLRLIYFSYDVKMKEKGDIPEGYSVSREKKERFSLILESASTNQTSMYLCASNPTNQPQHFGDGTRLSIL.

This chain links TRBV28 with TRBJ1-4; tentative D call: TRBD1 (5 bases). V lost 3 bases and J 4 bases, leaving 12 bases between the germline ends. The germline CDR1 and CDR2 sequences are MDHEN and SYDVKM. This CDR3 is 15 amino acids long. CDR3 residues: CASSFSGAYNEKLFF. The CDR3 DNA reads as TGTGCCAGCAGTTTCTCCGGGGCATATAATGAAAAACTGTTTTTT.

Here the CDR3 reads CASSLGGLTPGELFF. The CDR3, as DNA: TGCGCCAGCAGCCTCGGAGGCCTTACACCCGGGGAGCTGTTTTTT. The V and J genes are TRBV5-1 and TRBJ2-2; the D gene is possibly TRBD2 (5 bases). This CDR3 comprises 15 residues. V dropped 4 bases and J dropped 6 bases, with 16 bases sitting between them. Germline values: CDR1 SGHRS, CDR2 YFSETQ.

The rearrangement links TRBV29-1 to TRBJ2-7, with 7 bases aligning to TRBD2. J gave up 4 bases and V 5 bases, and 11 bases lay outside the gene matches. This CDR3 has 14 residues. Germline V gives CDR1 SQVTM, CDR2 ANQGSEA. The CDR3 DNA follows: TGCAGCGTTCGTCCCGGCGGCGGGAGTTACGAGCAGTACTTC. Translated, it gives CSVRPGGGSYEQYF.

The DNA for the CDR3 is TGCAGCGTTGCTCTGGGGGGGGATACGCAGTATTTT. Its protein product is CSVALGGDTQYF. J is TRBJ2-3 and V is TRBV29-1; 7 bases are shared with TRBD2. The V and J ends lost 4 bases and 6 bases, in that order; junction bases with no gene match: 4. The CDR3 covers 12 residues. The germline V gene has CDR1 SQVTM and CDR2 ANQGSEA.

As concerns this clone: The sample has other DNA sequences that encode this CDR3 too. The rearrangement links TRBV5-1 to TRBJ2-3, with TRBD2 matching 11 bases. Germline V gene lookup returns CDR1 SGHRS and CDR2 YFSETQ. Losses at the gene ends were 0 bases for V and 3 bases for J; bases not matched to a gene: 3. The CDR3 extends over 16 amino acids. CDR3 bases: TGCGCCAGCAGCTTGGGGTCTAGCGGGGGGACAGATACGCAGTATTTT. Translated, it gives CASSLGSSGGTDTQYF. Full variable domain (rest looked up from reference TRBV5-1 and TRBJ2-3): KAGVTQTPRYLIKTRGQQVTLSCSPISGHRSVSWYQQTPGQGLQFLFEYFSETQRNKGNFPGRFSGRQFSNSRSEMNVSTLELGDSALYLCASSLGSSGGTDTQYFGPGTRLTVL.

The rearrangement joins TRBV15 to TRBJ2-7; maybe TRBD2 (6 bases). Trimming took off 1 base at V and 1 base at J, with 11 bases between the two ends. Germline V CDR1 and CDR2: LNHNV, YYDKDF (reference sequence). The CDR3 sequence is 15 residues long. CDR3 loop: CATSRGGEVSYEQYF. CDR3 nucleotide sequence: TGTGCCACCAGCAGAGGAGGGGAGGTTTCCTACGAGCAGTACTTC.

The CDR3 region is CASSPLGLAASRGNIQYF. The CDR3 DNA sequence: TGTGCCAGCAGCCCTCTGGGACTAGCGGCCTCCCGGGGGAACATTCAGTACTTC. The V and J genes are TRBV14 and TRBJ2-4, with 11 bases aligning to TRBD2. The CDR3 runs to 18 residues. Germline V CDR1 and CDR2: SGHDN, FVKESK. The V segment lost 4 bases and the J segment 7 bases; nucleotides outside the gene matches: 15.

The chain recombines TRBV10-2 with TRBJ1-1, with TRBD1 as a possible D gene (6 bases). Trimming stripped 0 bases from V and 1 base from J, with 12 bases between. CDR1 and CDR2 (germline): WSHSY, SAAADI. This CDR3 comprises 16 residues. The CDR3 here is CASSESMWGPNTEAFF. In DNA form, the CDR3 reads TGCGCCAGCAGTGAGTCGATGTGGGGGCCGAACACTGAAGCTTTCTTT.

The chain recombines TRBV7-6 with TRBJ2-1, with 16 bases matching TRBD2. V shed 4 bases and J 8 bases; nucleotides not matched to a gene: 17. Germline-derived CDR1 and CDR2 are SGHVS and FNYEAQ. The CDR3 extends over 20 amino acids. CDR3 nucleotides: TGTGCCAGCAGCTACACAGGGCCGGGACTAGCGGGAGGGCTGATCCATGAGCAGTTCTTC. Protein: CASSYTGPGLAGGLIHEQFF.

This rearrangement joins TRBV5-8 to TRBJ2-2, with D maybe TRBD1 (6 bases). With 6 bases removed from V and 1 base from J, the gap between germline ends came to 13 bases. The V gene's germline CDR1 is SGHTS and CDR2 YDEGEE. This CDR3 has 15 amino acids. For the CDR3, the DNA is TGTGCCAGCACCGTCCTGGACAGGAACACCGGGGAGCTGTTTTTT. Translation: CASTVLDRNTGELFF.

This chain links TRBV5-4 with TRBJ2-5, with D perhaps matching TRBD2 (5 bases). The CDR3 runs 14 residues. Germline V gives CDR1 SGHNT, CDR2 YYREEE (reference sequence). V was trimmed by 4 bases and J by 2 bases, leaving 12 bases between them. CDR3 in DNA: TGTGCCAGCAGCCCTGGTGGGAGACAAGAGACCCAGTACTTC. Translated: CASSPGGRQETQYF.

This rearrangement joins TRBV29-1 to TRBJ2-7, with 13 bases that match TRBD2. Trimming took 6 bases from V and 7 from J; bases not matched to a gene: 6. Germline loops: CDR1 SQVTM, CDR2 ANQGSEA. The CDR3 spans 13 residues. CDR3: CSVLTSGRLEQYF. The CDR3 bases are TGCAGCGTACTGACTAGCGGGAGGCTGGAGCAGTACTTC.

The V and J genes are TRBV2 and TRBJ1-2, with 8 bases aligning to TRBD1. The ends lost 4 bases at V and 5 bases at J; junction bases unmatched: 6. The CDR3 loop spans 14 amino acids. Looked up from germline, CDR1 is SNHLY and CDR2 is FYNNEI. CDR3 in amino acids: CASSAGGAGYGYTF. DNA for the CDR3: TGTGCCAGCAGTGCAGGGGGCGCCGGGTATGGCTACACCTTC.

The J gene is TRBJ2-2, the V gene TRBV4-2; 7 positions agree with TRBD1. Per germline, CDR1 LGHNA and CDR2 YNFKEQ. V shed 4 bases and J 5 bases; nucleotides not matched to a gene: 7. The CDR3 extends over 15 amino acids. CDR3 coding DNA: TGTGCCAGCAGCCGAAACCAGGGGGAAACCGGGGAGCTGTTTTTT. This encodes CASSRNQGETGELFF.

The chain joins TRBV4-2 to TRBJ1-2, with TRBD1 identical over 8 bases. Germline lookup yields CDR1 LGHNA and CDR2 YNFKEQ. The CDR3 spans 15 residues. The V gene end was trimmed by 1 base and the J gene end by 6 bases; junction bases not matched to a gene: 7. The CDR3 DNA reads TGTGCCAGCAGCCAAGGACAGGGGAATAGGGATGGCTACACCTTC. It codes for CASSQGQGNRDGYTF.

The V gene is TRBV7-7, the J gene TRBJ2-3; TRBD2 aligns across 9 bases. Germline lookup yields CDR1 SSHAT and CDR2 FNYEAQ (reference sequence). The CDR3 spans 14 residues. The V segment lost 1 base and the J segment 6 bases; nucleotides outside the gene matches: 2. The CDR3 protein is CASSLGGRGDTQYF. CDR3 nucleotide sequence: TGTGCCAGCAGCTTAGGCGGGAGGGGCGATACGCAGTATTTT.

This rearrangement joins TRBV6-5 to TRBJ1-1; no reliable D call. Trimming left V 6 bases short and J 4 bases short, with 12 bases between. The CDR3 is made up of 13 amino acids. The germline V gene has CDR1 MNHEY and CDR2 SVGAGI. CDR3 in DNA: TGTGCCAGCAGGGGGTCGTTTAGCACTGAAGCTTTCTTT. Translation: CASRGSFSTEAFF.

The CDR3 DNA follows: TGTGCCAGCAGCTTGGGGACGGAGGTGGATGAGCAGTTCTTC. Protein: CASSLGTEVDEQFF. V and J are TRBV7-3 and TRBJ2-1, with D tentatively TRBD1 or TRBD2 (5 bases each). Between the trimmed V and J ends, which lost 3 bases and 8 bases, there was a span of 14 bases. The CDR3 contains 14 residues. The germline V gene encodes CDR1 SGHTA and CDR2 FQGTGA.

The chain joins TRBV28 to TRBJ2-7, with 14 bases that match TRBD2. Germline V CDR1 and CDR2: MDHEN, SYDVKM. Trimming cost V 11 bases and J 4 bases; bases outside gene matches: 4. The CDR3 totals 13 residues. CDR3 nucleotide sequence: TGTGCCGGCCGGACTAGCGGGAGGTACGAGCAGTACTTC. Translated: CAGRTSGRYEQYF.

This chain connects TRBV4-1 to TRBJ2-3; D possibly corresponds to TRBD2 (6 bases). The V end was cut by 8 bases, the J end by 1 base, with 16 bases between. Per germline, CDR1 MGHRA and CDR2 YSYEKL. This CDR3 is 15 amino acids long. The CDR3 reads CASGDRDSGTDTQYF. CDR3 coding DNA: TGCGCCAGCGGGGACCGGGACTCAGGCACAGATACGCAGTATTTT.

The J gene is TRBJ1-2, the V gene TRBV20-1; the D is unclear. Germline loops: CDR1 DFQATT, CDR2 SNEGSKA (reference sequence). The CDR3 runs to 11 residues. The CDR3 loop is CTPRYNYGYTF. As DNA, the CDR3 is TGCACCCCCAGGTATAACTATGGCTACACCTTC.

The V call is TRBV15, the J call TRBJ1-5; D ambiguous. Trimming stripped 0 bases from V and 2 bases from J, with 17 bases between. CDR1 is LNHNV, CDR2 YYDKDF, per germline (reference sequence). The CDR3 totals 18 residues. The CDR3 reads CATSRDLGGRYGNQPQHF. The CDR3 region has the DNA TGTGCCACCAGCAGAGATCTCGGCGGGAGGTATGGCAATCAGCCCCAGCATTTT.

The rearrangement joins TRBV27 to TRBJ1-4, with a weak D call TRBD1 (6 bases). The CDR3 covers 14 residues. In germline, CDR1 is MNHEY, CDR2 SMNVEV (reference sequence). V was trimmed by 3 bases and J by 12 bases, leaving 17 bases between them. For the CDR3, the DNA is TGTGCCAGCAGTTTTGGGGGGCCGCGGATACAACTGTTTTTT. Translating gives CASSFGGPRIQLFF.

The gene calls are TRBV29-1 and TRBJ1-1; 11 bases line up with TRBD1. The CDR3 is 17 residues long. Trimming cost V 6 bases and J 0 bases; bases outside gene matches: 12. Germline CDR1 SQVTM, CDR2 ANQGSEA. CDR3 DNA: TGCAGCGTCACGACGGGACAGGGGGGTGGAATGAACACTGAAGCTTTCTTT. This codes for CSVTTGQGGGMNTEAFF.

The rearrangement uses TRBV7-9 and TRBJ1-2; weak D call: TRBD1 (6 bases). From germline, CDR1 is SEHNR and CDR2 FQNEAQ (reference sequence). V lost 0 bases to trimming and J lost 8 bases, with 16 bases between them. The CDR3 consists of 15 residues. The CDR3 DNA follows: TGTGCCAGCAGCTTAGCCGGGGGCAGTTTAAAAGGCTACACCTTC. This translates into CASSLAGGSLKGYTF.

The chain links TRBV18 to TRBJ1-1; a weak D match, TRBD1 (5 bases). V lost 5 bases and J lost 1, with 14 bases in between. Germline-derived CDR1 and CDR2 are KGHSH and LQKENI. There are 15 residues in the CDR3. This chain's CDR3 is CASSVGMQGNTEAFF. The DNA of the CDR3 is TGTGCCAGCTCAGTTGGGATGCAGGGGAACACTGAAGCTTTCTTT. The variable domain in full, completed from reference TRBV18 and TRBJ1-1, reads NAGVMQNPRHLVRRRGQEARLRCSPMKGHSHVYWYRQLPEEGLKFMVYLQKENIIDESGMPKERFSAEFPKEGPSILRIQQVVRGDSAAYFCASSVGMQGNTEAFFGQGTRLTVV.

This chain uses TRBV28 with TRBJ1-1; D uncertain. The CDR3 consists of 14 residues. Germline CDR1 is MDHEN and CDR2 is SYDVKM. The V end was cut by 1 base, the J end by 1 base, with 7 bases between. The CDR3 loop is CASSLFHQNTEAFF. The CDR3 DNA sequence: TGTGCCAGCAGTTTATTTCACCAGAACACTGAAGCTTTCTTT.

The CDR3 nucleotides are TGTGCCAGCAGCTTCCGTCGACAGGGGGCGAACACTGAAGCTTTCTTT. Protein: CASSFRRQGANTEAFF. The V gene is TRBV11-2, the J gene TRBJ1-1, with 10 nucleotides matching TRBD1. The CDR3 is 16 amino acids. Germline trimming cut 3 bases from V and 1 base from J; bases unmatched to any gene: 5. The V gene's germline CDR1 is SGHAT and CDR2 FQNNGV.